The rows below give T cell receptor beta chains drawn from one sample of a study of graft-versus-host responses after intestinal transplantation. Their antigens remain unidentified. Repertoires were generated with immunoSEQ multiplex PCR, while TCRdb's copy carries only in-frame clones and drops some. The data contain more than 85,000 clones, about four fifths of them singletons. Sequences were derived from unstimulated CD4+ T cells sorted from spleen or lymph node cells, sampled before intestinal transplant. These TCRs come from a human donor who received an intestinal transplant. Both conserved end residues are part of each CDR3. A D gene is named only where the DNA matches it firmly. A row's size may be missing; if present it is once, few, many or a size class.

cdr3_aa: CASSVDVGGNEKLFF
cdr3_nt: TGTGCCAGCAGCGTTGATGTAGGGGGTAATGAAAAACTGTTTTTT
v_call: TRBV9
clone_size: -
d_call: -
j_call: TRBJ1-4

cdr3_aa: CASSWRQGFGELFF
cdr3_nt: TGTGCCAGCAGCTGGAGACAGGGGTTCGGGGAGCTGTTTTTT
v_call: TRBV7-2
clone_size: -
d_call: TRBD1
j_call: TRBJ2-2

cdr3_aa: CASSGWLAGGDEQFF
cdr3_nt: TGCGCCAGCAGCGGGTGGCTAGCGGGAGGGGATGAGCAGTTCTTC
v_call: TRBV5-1
clone_size: -
d_call: TRBD2
j_call: TRBJ2-1

cdr3_aa: CASSHSGQETQYF
cdr3_nt: TGTGCCAGCAGCCATAGCGGCCAAGAGACCCAGTACTTC
v_call: TRBV6-1
clone_size: few
d_call: -
j_call: TRBJ2-5

cdr3_aa: CASSSTSGGNNEQFF
cdr3_nt: TGCGCCAGCAGCTCGACTAGCGGGGGTAACAATGAGCAGTTCTTC
v_call: TRBV5-1
clone_size: -
d_call: TRBD2
j_call: TRBJ2-1

cdr3_aa: CASSPEGETQYF
cdr3_nt: TGCGCCAGCAGCCCCGAGGGAGAGACCCAGTACTTC
v_call: TRBV4-1
clone_size: -
d_call: -
j_call: TRBJ2-5

cdr3_aa: CASSRTRPGDEKLFF
cdr3_nt: TGTGCCAGTAGCCGCACGAGACCCGGGGATGAAAAACTGTTTTTT
v_call: TRBV19
clone_size: -
d_call: -
j_call: TRBJ1-4

cdr3_aa: CASMITSGVPYEQYF
cdr3_nt: TGTGCCAGCATGATTACTAGCGGGGTCCCCTACGAGCAGTACTTC
v_call: TRBV2
clone_size: few
d_call: TRBD2
j_call: TRBJ2-7

cdr3_aa: CASKRRDSYEQYF
cdr3_nt: TGTGCCAGCAAAAGGAGGGACTCCTACGAGCAGTACTTC
v_call: TRBV27
clone_size: once
d_call: -
j_call: TRBJ2-7

cdr3_aa: CAWTSPTRRVGELFF
cdr3_nt: TGTGCCTGGACCTCCCCGACTAGACGGGTCGGGGAGCTGTTTTTT
v_call: TRBV30
clone_size: -
d_call: -
j_call: TRBJ2-2

cdr3_aa: CASSAGTAIGYTF
cdr3_nt: TGTGCCAGCAGTGCCGGGACAGCTATCGGCTACACCTTC
v_call: TRBV6-5
clone_size: -
d_call: TRBD1
j_call: TRBJ1-2

cdr3_aa: CATSRESGSGVADTQYF
cdr3_nt: TGTGCCACCAGCAGAGAGTCGGGGAGCGGGGTCGCAGATACGCAGTATTTT
v_call: TRBV15
clone_size: -
d_call: TRBD2
j_call: TRBJ2-3

cdr3_aa: CAIRNSGATDTQYF
cdr3_nt: TGTGCCATCAGGAATAGTGGGGCCACAGATACGCAGTATTTT
v_call: TRBV10-3
clone_size: -
d_call: -
j_call: TRBJ2-3

cdr3_aa: CAISATSVISSYNSPLHF
cdr3_nt: TGTGCCATCAGCGCCACAAGCGTGATCAGCTCCTATAATTCACCCCTCCACTTT
v_call: TRBV10-3
clone_size: -
d_call: -
j_call: TRBJ1-6

cdr3_aa: CATSRDLESGITGELFF
cdr3_nt: TGTGCCACCAGCAGAGATCTGGAATCCGGGATCACCGGGGAGCTGTTTTTT
v_call: TRBV15
clone_size: -
d_call: -
j_call: TRBJ2-2

cdr3_aa: CASSLQVNYGYTF
cdr3_nt: TGTGCCAGCAGCTTGCAGGTGAACTATGGCTACACCTTC
v_call: TRBV7-2
clone_size: -
d_call: -
j_call: TRBJ1-2

cdr3_aa: CASSSTGLGQPQHF
cdr3_nt: TGCGCCAGCAGTTCGACAGGTTTGGGACAGCCCCAGCATTTT
v_call: TRBV5-1
clone_size: few
d_call: -
j_call: TRBJ1-5

cdr3_aa: CASRNRGTEGYTF
cdr3_nt: TGTGCCAGCAGGAACAGGGGTACGGAAGGCTACACCTTC
v_call: TRBV2
clone_size: -
d_call: TRBD1
j_call: TRBJ1-2

cdr3_aa: CASSLGRGGPRTGELFF
cdr3_nt: TGTGCCAGCAGCTTGGGGCGGGGGGGGCCGAGGACCGGGGAGCTGTTTTTT
v_call: TRBV5-4
clone_size: -
d_call: TRBD2
j_call: TRBJ2-2

cdr3_aa: CASSSGPSGYTQYF
cdr3_nt: TGTGCCAGCAGCTCGGGTCCCTCGGGGTATACGCAGTATTTT
v_call: TRBV7-2
clone_size: -
d_call: -
j_call: TRBJ2-3

cdr3_aa: CASRTGTRDNEQFF
cdr3_nt: TGCGCCAGCAGGACCGGGACTAGAGACAATGAGCAGTTCTTC
v_call: TRBV5-1
clone_size: -
d_call: TRBD2
j_call: TRBJ2-1

cdr3_aa: CASSFQSIATGELFF
cdr3_nt: TGTGCCAGCAGCTTTCAGAGCATAGCCACCGGGGAGCTGTTTTTT
v_call: TRBV7-2
clone_size: -
d_call: -
j_call: TRBJ2-2

cdr3_aa: CASSPRGGTSYEQYF
cdr3_nt: TGCGCCAGCAGCCCTCGGGGCGGGACCTCCTACGAGCAGTACTTC
v_call: TRBV5-1
clone_size: few
d_call: -
j_call: TRBJ2-7

cdr3_aa: CASSRQGGAYNEQFF
cdr3_nt: TGTGCCAGCAGTCGACAGGGGGGCGCCTACAATGAGCAGTTCTTC
v_call: TRBV7-2
clone_size: -
d_call: TRBD1
j_call: TRBJ2-1

cdr3_aa: CASSFPGADTQYF
cdr3_nt: TGTGCCAGCAGTTTCCCGGGGGCAGATACGCAGTATTTT
v_call: TRBV28
clone_size: -
d_call: -
j_call: TRBJ2-3

cdr3_aa: CASTPGGTYTDTQYF
cdr3_nt: TGTGCCAGCACCCCCGGCGGAACTTACACAGATACGCAGTATTTT
v_call: TRBV28
clone_size: -
d_call: -
j_call: TRBJ2-3

cdr3_aa: CASSLASRAASSYEQYF
cdr3_nt: TGCGCCAGCAGCTTGGCGAGCAGGGCAGCCAGCTCCTACGAGCAGTACTTC
v_call: TRBV5-1
clone_size: -
d_call: -
j_call: TRBJ2-7

cdr3_aa: CASSSTGVRLEQYF
cdr3_nt: TGTGCCAGCAGCTCGACAGGGGTTCGGTTAGAGCAGTACTTC
v_call: TRBV7-9
clone_size: once
d_call: TRBD1
j_call: TRBJ2-7

cdr3_aa: CASSSLSGNTIYF
cdr3_nt: TGTGCCAGCAGTTCCCTCTCTGGAAACACCATATATTTT
v_call: TRBV6-5
clone_size: -
d_call: -
j_call: TRBJ1-3

cdr3_aa: CASSEAHRGRTYEQYF
cdr3_nt: TGTGCCAGCAGTGAAGCGCACAGGGGTAGGACCTACGAGCAGTACTTC
v_call: TRBV6-1
clone_size: -
d_call: TRBD1
j_call: TRBJ2-7

cdr3_aa: CAISESIGQGAPEAFF
cdr3_nt: TGTGCCATCAGTGAGTCGATAGGACAGGGGGCCCCTGAAGCTTTCTTT
v_call: TRBV10-3
clone_size: -
d_call: TRBD1
j_call: TRBJ1-1

cdr3_aa: CASSPLTSGQETQYF
cdr3_nt: TGTGCCAGCAGTCCCCTGACTAGCGGACAAGAGACCCAGTACTTC
v_call: TRBV25-1
clone_size: -
d_call: TRBD2
j_call: TRBJ2-5

cdr3_aa: CASSPSGGTSGSNEQFF
cdr3_nt: TGTGCCAGCAGCCCATCTGGGGGTACTAGCGGGAGCAATGAGCAGTTCTTC
v_call: TRBV7-3
clone_size: once
d_call: TRBD2
j_call: TRBJ2-1

cdr3_aa: CASSFGQNTGELFF
cdr3_nt: TGTGCCAGCAGCTTCGGACAGAACACCGGGGAGCTGTTTTTT
v_call: TRBV11-1
clone_size: -
d_call: -
j_call: TRBJ2-2

cdr3_aa: CASSFVREGQPQHF
cdr3_nt: TGTGCCAGCAGTTTCGTCAGGGAAGGTCAGCCCCAGCATTTT
v_call: TRBV6-1
clone_size: few
d_call: -
j_call: TRBJ1-5

cdr3_aa: CASGDRRRETQYF
cdr3_nt: TGTGCCAGCGGGGACAGGAGACGAGAGACCCAGTACTTC
v_call: TRBV2
clone_size: -
d_call: TRBD1
j_call: TRBJ2-5

cdr3_aa: CASSLKRVTDTQYF
cdr3_nt: TGTGCCAGCAGCTTAAAGCGGGTCACAGATACGCAGTATTTT
v_call: TRBV7-6
clone_size: -
d_call: -
j_call: TRBJ2-3

cdr3_aa: CASSIRLVRQETQYF
cdr3_nt: TGTGCCAGTAGTATACGTTTGGTCAGACAGGAGACCCAGTACTTC
v_call: TRBV19
clone_size: -
d_call: -
j_call: TRBJ2-5